The 27 T cell receptor beta chains below were found in one sample sequenced in a study of cytomegalovirus exposure and HLA in healthy donors. Clones were sequenced by immunoSEQ multiplex PCR, and TCRdb holds only the in-frame ones, with some missing. The data contain 180,000 or so clones, around 86% of them singletons. The sequencing sample was made of PBMCs. These receptors were collected from a young man in good health and CMV-seropositive.

The chain carries TRBV2 and TRBJ2-7; 8 bases fit TRBD1. Germline V gene sequence: CDR1 SNHLY, CDR2 FYNNEI. The length of the CDR3 is 13 residues. This chain's CDR3 is CAAAGGRSYEQYF. The CDR3 DNA is TGTGCAGCAGCAGGGGGCAGATCCTACGAGCAGTACTTC.

This sequence joins TRBV13 and TRBJ2-5; the D gene is possibly TRBD2 (6 bases). The CDR3 loop spans 17 amino acids. Trimming cost V 4 bases and J 2 bases, with 20 bases left between them. Per germline, CDR1 PRHDT and CDR2 FYEKMQ (reference sequence). CDR3 coding DNA: TGTGCCAGCAGCTCCTCCCCTTGGGGGACTCCACAAGAGACCCAGTACTTC. It specifies CASSSSPWGTPQETQYF.

The chain links TRBV18 to TRBJ2-1, with 7 bases identical to TRBD2. Germline V gives CDR1 KGHSH, CDR2 LQKENI. The CDR3 is 15 residues long. The V and J ends lost 0 bases and 7 bases, in that order; junction bases with no gene match: 6. CDR3 sequence reads: CASSPPTGGLNEQFF. The CDR3 DNA is TGTGCCAGCTCACCACCCACGGGAGGCCTAAATGAGCAGTTCTTC.

This chain connects TRBV7-2 to TRBJ2-5; 13 nucleotides line up with TRBD2. Germline CDR1 SGHTA, CDR2 FQGNSA. The V and J ends lost 5 bases and 5 bases, in that order; junction bases with no gene match: 8. The CDR3 is made up of 16 amino acids. This chain's CDR3 is CASSPWTSGRGETQYF. The CDR3 DNA is TGTGCCAGCAGCCCATGGACTAGCGGGAGAGGGGAGACCCAGTACTTC.

This clone was observed once. The chain carries TRBV20-1 and TRBJ1-1; no definite D call. Germline V gives CDR1 DFQATT, CDR2 SNEGSKA (reference sequence). The CDR3 has 10 residues. The DNA for the CDR3 is TGCAGAGCCCCCGGCACTGAAGCTTTCTTT. Protein product: CRAPGTEAFF.

This rearrangement joins TRBV6-4 to TRBJ1-3; no reliable D call. Trimming left V 8 bases short and J 2 bases short, with 19 bases between. CDR1 and CDR2 (germline): MRHNA, SNTAGT. The CDR3 spans 16 residues. CDR3 sequence: CASPPPGLKPGNTIYF. The CDR3 bases are TGTGCCAGCCCCCCACCGGGTCTTAAACCTGGAAACACCATATATTTT.

The gene calls are TRBV16 and TRBJ1-5, with 7 bases lining up with TRBD1. V trimming: 4 bases; J trimming: 3 bases; junction bases outside the gene matches: 3. This CDR3 spans 14 amino acids. CDR1 and CDR2 from the germline V gene are KGHSY and FQNENV. The CDR3 loop is CASSRDSPNQPQHF. For the CDR3, the DNA is TGTGCCAGCAGCCGGGACAGTCCCAATCAGCCCCAGCATTTT.

This clone appeared once. This chain uses TRBV7-2 with TRBJ2-1; 12 bases are shared with TRBD2. V was pared by 5 bases and J by 9 bases, with 11 bases of the junction left unmatched. The V gene's germline CDR1 is SGHTA and CDR2 FQGNSA. This CDR3 region has 16 residues. CDR3 residues: CASSRTSGGNVGEQFF. DNA of the CDR3: TGTGCCAGCAGCCGAACTAGCGGGGGGAATGTAGGTGAGCAGTTCTTC. Based on the CDR3 plus reference TRBV7-2 and TRBJ2-1, the full variable domain is GAGVSQSPSNKVTEKGKDVELRCDPISGHTALYWYRQSLGQGLEFLIYFQGNSAPDKSGLPSDRFSAERTGGSVSTLTIQRTQQEDSAVYLCASSRTSGGNVGEQFFGPGTRLTVL.

The gene calls are TRBV5-6 and TRBJ1-2; D is possibly TRBD1 (6 bases). Deletions cut 4 bases from V and 7 bases from J, with 11 bases between. The CDR3 consists of 12 residues. Per germline, CDR1 SGHDT and CDR2 YYEEEE. The CDR3 protein is CASSPGQFGYTF. The CDR3 nucleotides are TGTGCCAGCAGCCCCGGACAGTTTGGCTACACCTTC.

V gene TRBV6-5 combines with J gene TRBJ2-7, with D perhaps TRBD2 (6 bases). CDR1 is MNHEY and CDR2 is SVGAGI in the germline V gene. The V and J ends lost 0 bases and 6 bases respectively, with 15 bases between them. This CDR3 has 15 amino acids. CDR3 nucleotides: TGTGCCAGCAGTTACTCAGTTGGAGGGCAGGGCGAGCAGTACTTC. The encoded protein is CASSYSVGGQGEQYF.

The chain employs TRBV7-8 and TRBJ2-7; possibly TRBD1 for D (5 bases). Deletions cut 1 base from V and 6 bases from J, with 16 bases between. Germline V lookup: CDR1 SGHVS, CDR2 FQNEAQ. The CDR3 has 15 amino acids. As DNA, the CDR3 is TGTGCCAGCAGCTTAGGTATGAACGGTGGGGCCGAGCAGTACTTC. Protein: CASSLGMNGGAEQYF.

This clone appeared once. The V and J genes are TRBV6-5 and TRBJ2-1; D not certain. The ends were cut back, 8 bases at V and 0 bases at J, with 11 bases in the middle. Germline V gives CDR1 MNHEY, CDR2 SVGAGI. This CDR3 is built from 14 residues. This CDR3 reads CASGPPDSYNEQFF. CDR3 bases: TGTGCCAGCGGGCCGCCAGACTCCTACAATGAGCAGTTCTTC.

This chain joins TRBV7-3 and TRBJ2-1; D is perhaps TRBD1 (6 bases). Germline assignment: CDR1 SGHTA and CDR2 FQGTGA. V was trimmed by 4 bases and J by 10 bases, leaving 11 bases between them. The CDR3 is made up of 12 amino acids. The CDR3: CASSSTGEEQFF. In DNA form, the CDR3 reads TGTGCCAGCAGCTCGACAGGTGAAGAGCAGTTCTTC.

This chain uses TRBV27 with TRBJ1-5; D unclear. Germline V gene sequence: CDR1 MNHEY, CDR2 SMNVEV (reference sequence). V lost 6 bases to trimming and J lost 0 bases, with 9 bases between them. The CDR3 has 14 residues. CDR3 in DNA: TGTGCCAGCAGGGACGGGAATAGCAATCAGCCCCAGCATTTT. It codes for CASRDGNSNQPQHF.

The chain uses TRBV2 and TRBJ1-4, with 8 bases aligning to TRBD1. The CDR3 covers 17 residues. The germline gives CDR1 SNHLY, CDR2 FYNNEI. Losses at the gene ends were 6 bases for V and 4 bases for J; bases not matched to a gene: 13. The CDR3 bases are TGTGCCAGCAGCCTGGGGGTTACACAGGGGGTTAATGAAAAACTGTTTTTT. Protein: CASSLGVTQGVNEKLFF. Complete variable domain (other parts from reference TRBV2 and TRBJ1-4): EPEVTQTPSHQVTQMGQEVILRCVPISNHLYFYWYRQILGQKVEFLVSFYNNEISEKSEIFDDQFSVERPDGSNFTLKIRSTKLEDSAMYFCASSLGVTQGVNEKLFFGSGTQLSVL.

This chain links TRBV27 with TRBJ1-3; 7 bases fit TRBD1. CDR1 MNHEY and CDR2 SMNVEV come from the germline V gene (reference sequence). The trim removed 6 bases at V and 0 bases at J, leaving 5 bases unmatched. CDR3 length equals 15 residues. The CDR3 loop is CASRGQSSSGNTIYF. CDR3 DNA sequence: TGTGCCAGCAGGGGACAGTCCTCCTCTGGAAACACCATATATTTT.

This clone was observed a single time. V and J are TRBV6-5 and TRBJ1-1; D ambiguous. Germline loops: CDR1 MNHEY, CDR2 SVGAGI. The V end was cut by 2 bases, the J end by 0 bases, with 7 bases between. CDR3 length equals 14 residues. CDR3 bases: TGTGCCAGCAGTTACCGAGCGATGAACACTGAAGCTTTCTTT. Translation: CASSYRAMNTEAFF.

This clone has just a few counts. DNA for the CDR3: TGTGCCAGCAGCTTAACCCCGGATGAGCAGTTCTTC. Its protein is CASSLTPDEQFF. The chain is built from TRBV7-3 and TRBJ2-1; D is ambiguous. With 0 bases removed from V and 8 bases from J, the gap between germline ends came to 5 bases. The length of the CDR3 is 12 residues. Per germline, CDR1 SGHTA and CDR2 FQGTGA.

The rearrangement joins TRBV6-5 to TRBJ1-4, with 7 positions matching TRBD1. Looked up from germline, CDR1 is MNHEY and CDR2 is SVGAGI. The V and J ends lost 4 bases and 1 base, in that order; junction bases with no gene match: 6. This CDR3 is 16 amino acids long. CDR3 sequence (DNA): TGTGCCAGCAGTTCGGACAGGTGGGGAACTAATGAAAAACTGTTTTTT. Translating gives CASSSDRWGTNEKLFF.

As DNA, the CDR3 is TGTGCCAGCGGGACTGGCCGGCTCGCGAACACCGGGGAGCTGTTTTTT. Its translation: CASGTGRLANTGELFF. The V and J genes are TRBV7-2 and TRBJ2-2, with D maybe TRBD2 (6 bases). V lost 8 bases, J lost 0 bases, and 16 bases lay in between. CDR1 SGHTA and CDR2 FQGNSA come from the germline V gene. This CDR3 comprises 16 residues.

The chain links TRBV4-2 to TRBJ1-1; no firm D call. This CDR3 has 16 residues. V was shortened by 0 bases and J by 5 bases, with 16 bases between the two germline ends. Germline V gene sequence: CDR1 LGHNA, CDR2 YNFKEQ. DNA of the CDR3: TGTGCCAGCAGCCAAGAAAGGTCGGGAGCCCAAACTGAAGCTTTCTTT. Translating gives CASSQERSGAQTEAFF.

V is TRBV5-1 and J is TRBJ1-1; D is undetermined. The CDR3 loop spans 13 amino acids. Germline CDR1 and CDR2: SGHRS and YFSETQ. The V and J ends lost 2 bases and 8 bases respectively, with 13 bases between them. The CDR3 DNA reads TGCGCCAGCAGCTTTAACATGGTATCCGAAGCTTTCTTT. Translating it yields CASSFNMVSEAFF.

The chain combines TRBV29-1 with TRBJ2-5; 9 positions match TRBD1. This CDR3 is built from 14 residues. Losses at the gene ends were 7 bases for V and 2 bases for J; bases not matched to a gene: 8. Germline loops: CDR1 SQVTM, CDR2 ANQGSEA. The CDR3 is CSATTTGGQETQYF. The CDR3 nucleotides are TGCAGCGCCACGACGACAGGGGGGCAAGAGACCCAGTACTTC.

The rearrangement links TRBV18 to TRBJ2-1; 7 bases are a match to TRBD2. Germline V gives CDR1 KGHSH, CDR2 LQKENI. Trimming took 2 bases from V and 0 from J; bases not matched to a gene: 1. This CDR3 spans 15 amino acids. The CDR3 coding sequence is TGTGCCAGCTCACCATCTAGCGGCTCCTACAATGAGCAGTTCTTC. It encodes CASSPSSGSYNEQFF.

The chain recombines TRBV7-2 with TRBJ1-6, with 8 nucleotides matching TRBD1. V lost 5 bases and J lost 8; bases outside the gene matches: 8. Germline assignment: CDR1 SGHTA and CDR2 FQGNSA. This CDR3 has 15 residues. This CDR3 reads CASSVRQGKDSPLHF. Written as DNA, the CDR3 is TGTGCCAGCAGCGTACGACAGGGGAAGGATTCACCCCTCCACTTT.

The CDR3 coding sequence is TGTGCCTGGTTATCAGAGGGGGCAGAGACCCAGTACTTC. Translation: CAWLSEGAETQYF. V is TRBV30 and J is TRBJ2-5; 7 bases fit TRBD1. The CDR3 runs 13 residues. Germline V lookup: CDR1 GTSNPN, CDR2 SVGIG (reference sequence). Trimming at V came to 5 bases and at J to 4 bases, leaving 7 bases not matched to a gene. Complete variable domain (other parts from reference TRBV30 and TRBJ2-5): SQTIHQWPATLVQPVGSPLSLECTVEGTSNPNLYWYRQAAGRGLQLLFYSVGIGQISSEVPQNLSASRPQDRQFILSSKKLLLSDSGFYLCAWLSEGAETQYFGPGTRLLVL.

This chain links TRBV6-1 with TRBJ2-1, with a tentative D call TRBD2 (6 bases). The V end lost 1 base, the J end lost 6 bases, and 7 bases lay between the germline ends. CDR1 and CDR2 (germline): MNHNS, SASEGT. The CDR3 consists of 13 residues. The CDR3 sequence: CASSEGGVNEQFF. The CDR3 coding sequence is TGTGCCAGCAGTGAAGGGGGGGTCAATGAGCAGTTCTTC.